This T cell receptor beta chain is drawn from a study of cytomegalovirus exposure and HLA in healthy donors. Germline V lookup: CDR1 SEHNR, CDR2 FQNEAQ (reference sequence). V was clipped by 8 bases and J by 5 bases, with 10 bases between them. This CDR3 comprises 12 residues. Amplification used 60 Vbeta primers and 13 Jbeta primers. Repertoires were generated with immunoSEQ multiplex PCR, while TCRdb's copy carries only in-frame clones and drops some. The table records about 68,000 clones, 75% to 90% of them present only once. This clone was counted a few times. Sequencing was done on a sample of PBMCs. The chain has TRBV7-9 and TRBJ1-5, with D possibly matching TRBD1 (5 bases). This TCR came from a human donor in good health. The CDR3 reads CASGRGDQPQHF. CDR3 DNA sequence: TGTGCCAGCGGCCGGGGGGATCAGCCCCAGCATTTT.